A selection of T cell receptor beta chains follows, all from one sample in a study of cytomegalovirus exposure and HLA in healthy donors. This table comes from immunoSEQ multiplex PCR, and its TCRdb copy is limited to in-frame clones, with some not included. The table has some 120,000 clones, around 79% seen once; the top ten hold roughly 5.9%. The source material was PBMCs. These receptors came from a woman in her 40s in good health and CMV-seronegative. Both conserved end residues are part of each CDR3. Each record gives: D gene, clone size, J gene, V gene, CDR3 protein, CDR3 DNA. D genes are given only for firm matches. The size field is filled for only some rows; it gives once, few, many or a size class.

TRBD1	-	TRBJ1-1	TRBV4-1	CASSQRAPDRGNTEAFF	TGCGCCAGCAGCCAGAGGGCTCCGGACAGGGGGAACACTGAAGCTTTCTTT
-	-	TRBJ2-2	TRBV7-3	CASSFGQPNTGELFF	TGTGCCAGCAGCTTTGGCCAACCGAACACCGGGGAGCTGTTTTTT
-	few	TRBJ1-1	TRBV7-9	CASKGTQGGENTEAFF	TGTGCCAGCAAGGGTACCCAAGGGGGGGAGAACACTGAAGCTTTCTTT
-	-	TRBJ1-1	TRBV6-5	CASRRTENAEAFF	TGTGCCAGCAGGAGGACAGAGAACGCTGAAGCTTTCTTT
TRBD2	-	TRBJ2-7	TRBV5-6	CASSARLAVSYEQYF	TGTGCCAGCAGCGCTAGACTAGCGGTCTCCTACGAGCAGTACTTC
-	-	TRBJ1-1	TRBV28	CASRPIGTEAFF	TGTGCCAGCAGGCCCATCGGCACTGAAGCTTTCTTT
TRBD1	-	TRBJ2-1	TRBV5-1	CASTMIPGQDYNEQFF	TGCGCCAGCACCATGATTCCGGGACAGGACTACAATGAGCAGTTCTTC
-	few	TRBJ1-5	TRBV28	CASSGGGGQPQHF	TGTGCCAGCAGTGGGGGAGGGGGTCAGCCCCAGCATTTT
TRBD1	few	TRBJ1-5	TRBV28	CASSFPRTGGYSNQPQHF	TGTGCCAGCAGTTTCCCCCGGACAGGGGGATATAGCAATCAGCCCCAGCATTTT
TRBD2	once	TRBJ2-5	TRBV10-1	CASSRGLAAETQYF	TGCGCCAGCAGCAGAGGACTAGCAGCCGAGACCCAGTACTTC
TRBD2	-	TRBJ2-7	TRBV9	CASSADAGAGYEQYF	TGTGCCAGCAGCGCCGACGCGGGAGCTGGTTACGAGCAGTACTTC
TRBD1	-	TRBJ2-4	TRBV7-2	CASSLGTGVAKNIQYF	TGTGCCAGCAGCTTAGGGACAGGGGTAGCCAAAAACATTCAGTACTTC
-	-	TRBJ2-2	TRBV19	CASTRQGNTGELFF	TGTGCCAGTACCCGTCAGGGGAACACCGGGGAGCTGTTTTTT
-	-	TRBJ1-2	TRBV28	CASSPPDSYYGYTF	TGTGCCAGCAGCCCGCCCGACAGCTACTATGGCTACACCTTC
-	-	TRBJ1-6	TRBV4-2	CASSQDPWGGSVDSPLHF	TGTGCCAGCAGCCAAGACCCCTGGGGGGGCTCGGTGGATTCACCCCTCCACTTT
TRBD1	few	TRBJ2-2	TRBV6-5	CASSHRGETGELFF	TGTGCCAGCAGTCACAGGGGTGAAACCGGGGAGCTGTTTTTT
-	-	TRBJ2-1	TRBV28	CASSPGGRNEQFF	TGTGCCAGCAGTCCTGGTGGGCGCAATGAGCAGTTCTTC
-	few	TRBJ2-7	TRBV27	CASRARDKSSYEQYF	TGTGCCAGCAGGGCCCGGGACAAGAGCTCCTACGAGCAGTACTTC
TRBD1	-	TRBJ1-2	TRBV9	CASRPQGGTGGYTF	TGTGCCAGCAGGCCACAGGGGGGAACAGGTGGCTACACCTTC
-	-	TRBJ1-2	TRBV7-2	CASSLGLGLGNYGYTF	TGTGCCAGCAGCTTAGGTCTGGGACTCGGGAACTATGGCTACACCTTC
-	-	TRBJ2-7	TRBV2	CASSDQGRLYEQYF	TGTGCCAGCAGTGATCAGGGTCGGCTTTACGAGCAGTACTTC
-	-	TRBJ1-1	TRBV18	CASSPNGGNTEAFF	TGTGCCAGCTCACCTAACGGAGGGAACACTGAAGCTTTCTTT
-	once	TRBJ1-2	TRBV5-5	CASSLYASLGYTF	TGTGCCAGCAGCCTATACGCCTCTCTTGGCTACACCTTC
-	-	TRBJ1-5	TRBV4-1	CASSQEPPPGGQPQHF	TGCGCCAGCAGCCAAGAACCCCCGCCGGGGGGTCAGCCCCAGCATTTT
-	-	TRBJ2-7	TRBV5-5	CASSLTGRGYYEQYF	TGTGCCAGCAGCCTGACTGGGCGGGGATACTACGAGCAGTACTTC
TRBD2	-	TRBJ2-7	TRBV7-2	CASSPKSGRALAPTYEQYF	TGTGCCAGCAGTCCGAAAAGCGGGAGGGCCCTCGCCCCGACCTACGAGCAGTACTTC
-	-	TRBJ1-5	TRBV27	CASSLRAYSNQPQHF	TGTGCCAGCAGTTTGAGGGCCTATAGCAATCAGCCCCAGCATTTT
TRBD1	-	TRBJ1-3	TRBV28	CASRPGQYSGNTIYF	TGTGCCAGCAGACCGGGACAGTACTCTGGAAACACCATATATTTT
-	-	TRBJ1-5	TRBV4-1	CASSQARDQPQHF	TGCGCCAGCAGCCAAGCGAGGGATCAGCCCCAGCATTTT
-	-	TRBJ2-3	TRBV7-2	CASSPPTDTQYF	TGTGCCAGCAGCCCCCCAACAGATACGCAGTATTTT
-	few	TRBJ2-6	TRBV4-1	CASRLQGSGANGLTF	TGCGCCAGCAGACTACAGGGCTCTGGGGCCAACGGCCTGACTTTC
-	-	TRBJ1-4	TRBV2	CASSRRGNYNEKLFF	TGTGCCAGCAGTCGCCGGGGGAACTATAATGAAAAACTGTTTTTT
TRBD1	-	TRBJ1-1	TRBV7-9	CSSSPGTGYTEAFF	TGTTCCAGCAGCCCCGGGACAGGGTATACTGAAGCTTTCTTT
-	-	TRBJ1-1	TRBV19	CASSIGGGTEAFF	TGTGCCAGTAGTATAGGAGGCGGCACTGAAGCTTTCTTT
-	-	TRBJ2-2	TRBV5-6	CASSPTRSSGTGELFF	TGTGCCAGCAGCCCAACTAGATCTTCGGGCACCGGGGAGCTGTTTTTT
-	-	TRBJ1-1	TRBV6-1	CASTQGFNTEAFF	TGTGCCAGCACTCAGGGATTTAACACTGAAGCTTTCTTT
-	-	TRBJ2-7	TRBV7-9	CASSLGEGTGAYEQYF	TGTGCCAGCAGCTTAGGGGAGGGGACAGGAGCCTACGAGCAGTACTTC
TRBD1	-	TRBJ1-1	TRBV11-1	CASSHQGTGRGTEAFF	TGTGCCAGCAGCCATCAAGGGACAGGCCGCGGCACTGAAGCTTTCTTT
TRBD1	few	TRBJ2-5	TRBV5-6	CASSSTGGLQETQYF	TGTGCCAGCAGCTCGACAGGGGGCCTCCAAGAGACCCAGTACTTC
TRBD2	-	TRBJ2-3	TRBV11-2	CASSLRLADTDTQYF	TGTGCCAGCAGCTTAAGGCTAGCGGACACAGATACGCAGTATTTT
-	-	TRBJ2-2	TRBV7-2	CASSLALRGGYTGELFF	TGTGCCAGCAGCTTAGCTCTTAGAGGGGGTTACACCGGGGAGCTGTTTTTT
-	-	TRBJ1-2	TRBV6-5	CASSTGFNYGYTF	TGTGCCAGTTCGACAGGATTTAACTATGGCTACACCTTC
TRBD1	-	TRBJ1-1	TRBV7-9	CASSSGQGAYTEAFF	TGTGCCAGCAGCTCCGGACAGGGGGCATATACTGAAGCTTTCTTT
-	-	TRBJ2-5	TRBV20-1	CSASQETQYF	TGCAGTGCTAGTCAGGAGACCCAGTACTTC
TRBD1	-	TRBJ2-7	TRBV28	CASTGTASSYEQYF	TGTGCCAGCACGGGGACAGCGAGCTCCTACGAGCAGTACTTC
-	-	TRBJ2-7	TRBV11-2	CASSLNLRTGSYEQYF	TGTGCCAGCAGCTTAAATCTGAGGACGGGGTCCTACGAGCAGTACTTC
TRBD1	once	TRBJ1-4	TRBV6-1	CASRLQGRTNEKLFF	TGTGCCAGCAGATTACAGGGGAGAACTAATGAAAAACTGTTTTTT
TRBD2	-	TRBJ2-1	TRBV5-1	CASSSLAGRPDEQFF	TGCGCCAGCAGCTCACTAGCGGGACGCCCCGATGAGCAGTTCTTC
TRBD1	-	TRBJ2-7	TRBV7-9	CASTRQGAHLVYEQYF	TGTGCCAGCACCCGACAGGGGGCTCATTTAGTGTACGAGCAGTACTTC
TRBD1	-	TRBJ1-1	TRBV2	CASSPGQGRTEAFF	TGTGCCAGCAGCCCGGGACAGGGGAGGACTGAAGCTTTCTTT
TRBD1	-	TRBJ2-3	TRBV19	CASSIAGTGALRDTQYF	TGTGCCAGTAGTATAGCTGGGACAGGGGCCCTCAGGGATACGCAGTATTTT
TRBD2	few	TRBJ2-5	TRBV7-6	CASSLGGGPGETQYF	TGTGCCAGCAGCTTAGGGGGAGGGCCCGGTGAGACCCAGTACTTC
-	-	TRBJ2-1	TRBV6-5	CASSSRGGEQFF	TGTGCCAGCAGTTCGCGGGGAGGTGAGCAGTTCTTC
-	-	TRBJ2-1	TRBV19	CASSMDRGLNEQFF	TGTGCCAGTAGTATGGATCGAGGTCTCAATGAGCAGTTCTTC